A single sample is the source of the 2 T cell receptor beta chains below, sequenced in a study of blood T cell repertoires in COVID-19. Generated by immunoSEQ multiplex PCR, the TCRdb table keeps only in-frame clones and is missing some. The table records about 160,000 clones, roughly 79% of them present only once. The sample was peripheral blood. The receptors stem from a woman aged 80 or over with acute or convalescent COVID-19.

This clone was counted a single time. The chain is built from TRBV7-2 and TRBJ1-6; D is unclear. V was shortened by 5 bases and J by 14 bases, with 13 bases between the two germline ends. The CDR3 consists of 12 residues. Germline V gene data show CDR1 as SGHTA and CDR2 as FQGNSA. The CDR3, as DNA: TGTGCCAGCAGCGCCCGACTCGGCGCCCTCCACTTT. Protein: CASSARLGALHF. Using reference TRBV7-2 and TRBJ1-6 for the parts outside the CDR3, the full variable domain is GAGVSQSPSNKVTEKGKDVELRCDPISGHTALYWYRQSLGQGLEFLIYFQGNSAPDKSGLPSDRFSAERTGGSVSTLTIQRTQQEDSAVYLCASSARLGALHFGNGTRLTVT.

The rearrangement uses TRBV6-5 and TRBJ2-7; D unresolved. Germline CDR1 reads MNHEY; CDR2 reads SVGAGI. The ends were cut back, 7 bases at V and 0 bases at J, with 7 bases in the middle. The CDR3 extends over 12 amino acids. The CDR3 spells CASNADSYEQYF. For the CDR3, the DNA is TGTGCCAGCAATGCAGACTCCTACGAGCAGTACTTC.